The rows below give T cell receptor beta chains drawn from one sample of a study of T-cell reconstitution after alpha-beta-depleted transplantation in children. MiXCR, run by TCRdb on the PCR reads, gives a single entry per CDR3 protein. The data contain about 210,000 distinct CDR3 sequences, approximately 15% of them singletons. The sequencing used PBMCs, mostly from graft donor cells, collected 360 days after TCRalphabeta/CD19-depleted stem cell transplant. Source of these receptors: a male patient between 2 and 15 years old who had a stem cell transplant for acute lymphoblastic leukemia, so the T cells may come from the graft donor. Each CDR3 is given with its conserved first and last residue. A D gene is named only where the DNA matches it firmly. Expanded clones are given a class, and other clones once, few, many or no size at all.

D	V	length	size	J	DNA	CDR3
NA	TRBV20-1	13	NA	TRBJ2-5	TGCAGTGCTAGGGGGACGGCGGCGGAGACCCAGTACTTC	CSARGTAAETQYF
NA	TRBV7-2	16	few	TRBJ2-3	TGTGCCAGCAGCCCATTAGCGAGGCGGAACACAGATACGCAGTATTTT	CASSPLARRNTDTQYF
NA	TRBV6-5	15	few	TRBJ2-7	TGTGCCAGCAGCGCCCCCACAGGGAGTACCTACGAGCAGTACTTC	CASSAPTGSTYEQYF
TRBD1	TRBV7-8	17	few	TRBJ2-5	TGTGCCAGCAGCCCACCAAGGCAGGGACAGGGAGAAGAGACCCAGTACTTC	CASSPPRQGQGEETQYF
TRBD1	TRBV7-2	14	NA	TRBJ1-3	TGTGCCAGCAGGCTACAGGGGTATAAGGACACCATATATTTT	CASRLQGYKDTIYF
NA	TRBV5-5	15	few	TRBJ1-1	TGTGCCAGCAGCTTGGCGGGTGAGAAGAACACTGAAGCTTTCTTT	CASSLAGEKNTEAFF
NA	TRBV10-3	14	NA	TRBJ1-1	TGTGCCATCAGTTTGCAGGGGCAGGATACTGAAGCTTTCTTT	CAISLQGQDTEAFF
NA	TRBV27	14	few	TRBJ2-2	TGTGCCAGCTCCCGACCAGGGAACACCGGGGAGCTGTTTTTT	CASSRPGNTGELFF
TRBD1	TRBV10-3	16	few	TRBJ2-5	TGTGCCATCAGTGAGTCAGGGGACAGGACGGAGAAGACCCAGTACTTC	CAISESGDRTEKTQYF
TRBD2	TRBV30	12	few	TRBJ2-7	TGTGCCTGGAGGACGGGGGGACGCGAGCAGTACTTC	CAWRTGGREQYF
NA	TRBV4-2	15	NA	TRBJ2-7	TGTGCCAGCAGCCAAGGTGCGGGCCCCCTCTCGGAGCAGTACTTC	CASSQGAGPLSEQYF
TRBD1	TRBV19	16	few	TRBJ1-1	TGTGCCAGTAGGCGGGCACAGGGGATTCTCAACACTGAAGCTTTCTTT	CASRRAQGILNTEAFF
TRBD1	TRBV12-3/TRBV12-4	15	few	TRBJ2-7	TGTGCCAGCAGTCCCCAGGACAGGGGGACCTACGAGCAGTACTTC	CASSPQDRGTYEQYF
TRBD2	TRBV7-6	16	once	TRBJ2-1	TGTGCCAGCAGCCCCCAATATCGGGGGGGCTACAATGAGCAGTTCTTC	CASSPQYRGGYNEQFF
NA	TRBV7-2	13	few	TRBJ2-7	TGTGCCAGCAGCGCCCCGAGCTCCTACGAGCAGTACTTC	CASSAPSSYEQYF
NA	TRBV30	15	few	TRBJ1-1	TGTGCCTGGAGTCAGGGAGGCCGGTGGGGCACTGAAGCTTTCTTT	CAWSQGGRWGTEAFF
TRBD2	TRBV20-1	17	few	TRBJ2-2	TGCAGTGCTAGAGATACCAGACTAGCGGGGGACACCGGGGAGCTGTTTTTT	CSARDTRLAGDTGELFF